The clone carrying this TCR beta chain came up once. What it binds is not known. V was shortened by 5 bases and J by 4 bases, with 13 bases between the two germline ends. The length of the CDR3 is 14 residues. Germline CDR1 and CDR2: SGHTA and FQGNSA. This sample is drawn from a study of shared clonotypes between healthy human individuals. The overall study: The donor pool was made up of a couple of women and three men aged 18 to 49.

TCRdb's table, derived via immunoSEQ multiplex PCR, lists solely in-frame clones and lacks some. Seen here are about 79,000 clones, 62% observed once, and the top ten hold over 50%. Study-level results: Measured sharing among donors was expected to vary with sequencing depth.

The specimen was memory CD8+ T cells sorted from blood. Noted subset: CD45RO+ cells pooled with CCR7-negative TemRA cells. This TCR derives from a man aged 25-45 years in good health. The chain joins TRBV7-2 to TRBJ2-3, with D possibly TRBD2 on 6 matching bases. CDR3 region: CASSTASGADTQYF. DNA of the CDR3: TGTGCCAGCAGCACGGCCTCGGGGGCAGATACGCAGTATTTT.